This record looks at one TCR beta chain sequence and its context. This record belongs to a study of blood T cell repertoires in COVID-19. About the study: The United States, Italy and Spain were the sources of the acute and convalescent COVID-19 samples. PBMCs, B-cell-depleted T cells, or T cells provided the cDNA or gDNA that made up the material.

Authors' analysis steps: Reference gene primers were amplified, and this amplification served to estimate nucleated cell counts. The table came from immunoSEQ multiplex PCR; TCRdb's copy has only in-frame clones and leaves some out. That table is the source of V, J and clone size, and D and trimming were worked out from the DNA. Of over 200,000 clones in the sample, about 80% are singletons; the top ten hold more than 2.5%. Per the germline V gene, CDR1 is SGHRS and CDR2 is YFSETQ. Between the trimmed V and J ends, which lost 4 bases and 4 bases, there was a span of 17 bases. CDR3 length: 15 residues.

Sequenced: peripheral blood. This clonotype was obtained from a woman aged 80 or over with acute or convalescent COVID-19. The chain is built from TRBV5-1 and TRBJ1-2, with D maybe TRBD1 (6 bases). CDR3: CASSASAQGFYGYTF. The CDR3 DNA reads as TGCGCCAGCAGCGCCAGCGCACAGGGTTTCTATGGCTACACCTTC.